The present T cell receptor (beta chain) was sequenced within a study of CD8 T cells in Susac syndrome. CDR1 is LNHNV and CDR2 is YYDKDF in the germline V gene (reference sequence). V lost 3 bases and J lost 2, with 12 bases in between. The CDR3 runs to 15 residues. Sequencing of TCR beta was carried out in blood CD8+ and CD4+ T cells. An input of about 0.45 to 1 ug of RNA was subjected to reverse transcription using random hexamers. TCRdb fed the immunoSEQ multiplex PCR reads into MiXCR, producing one record per CDR3 protein. The sample consists of roughly 130,000 distinct CDR3 sequences, 85% to 95% of them appearing once.

V and J are TRBV15 and TRBJ2-3; D not resolved. What was sequenced was CD4+ T cells from PBMCs. This receptor was identified in a human donor with multiple sclerosis. The chain's CDR3 is CATSRDSSNTDTQYF. CDR3 DNA: TGTGCCACCAGCAGGGATAGCAGTAACACAGATACGCAGTATTTT. Using reference TRBV15 and TRBJ2-3 for the parts outside the CDR3, the full variable domain is DAMVIQNPRYQVTQFGKPVTLSCSQTLNHNVMYWYQQKSSQAPKLLFHYYDKDFNNEADTPDNFQSRRPNTSFCFLDIRSPGLGDTAMYLCATSRDSSNTDTQYFGPGTRLTVL.